The 24 T cell receptor beta chains below come from one sample, sequenced in a study of CD8+CD57+ T cells in acquired aplastic anemia. By flow cytometry, patients selected for sequencing had shown an expansion of CD8+CD57+ cells. Profiling of TCR beta VDJ combinations and CDR3 sequences used genomic DNA as template. TCRdb redid the calling of the reads with MiXCR, one entry per CDR3 protein. The profile shows 450,000 to 600,000 distinct CDR3 sequences, around 33% of them singletons. Sequences were obtained from sorted CD4+, CD8+, or CD8+CD57+ T cells (not recorded which) from PBMCs. These receptors came from a human donor with aplastic anemia.

V gene TRBV12-3 or TRBV12-4 combines with J gene TRBJ1-2, with TRBD1 identical over 8 bases. The CDR3 runs to 14 residues. With 5 bases clipped from V and 3 bases from J, the junction kept 5 bases outside the gene matches. The CDR3 DNA is TGTGCCAGCAGTCAACGGACAGGGCACTATGGCTACACCTTC. This codes for CASSQRTGHYGYTF.

In this sample, this clonotype turned up many times. V gene TRBV2 combines with J gene TRBJ1-2; a weak D match, TRBD1 (5 bases). V lost 2 bases, J lost 2 bases, and 9 bases lay in between. The germline CDR1 and CDR2 sequences are SNHLY and FYNNEI. The CDR3 is 14 residues long. The CDR3 sequence is CASSERGTNYGYTF. The DNA for the CDR3 is TGTGCCAGCAGTGAAAGGGGAACAAACTATGGCTACACCTTC.

As regards this clonotype: A read error is possible here, since a much larger clone lies one base away. No conserved phenylalanine or tryptophan is present at the end of the CDR3, so a read error is the likely explanation. The V and J genes are TRBV4-3 and TRBJ1-5; D is unclear. CDR1 and CDR2 from the germline V gene are LGHNA and YSLEER. This CDR3 is 15 amino acids long. Trimming took off 3 bases at V and 7 bases at J, with 16 bases between the two ends. Here the CDR3 DNA reads TGCGCCAGCAGCCAGGACTTAGAGGGAAGACAGCCCCAGCATTCT. This codes for CASSQDLEGRQPQHS.

This clonotype has just a few counts. The V gene is TRBV5-6, the J gene TRBJ1-5; D possibly corresponds to TRBD1 (6 bases). This CDR3 region has 16 residues. The V gene lost 4 bases and the J gene lost 6 bases, with 20 bases spanning the gap. The V gene's germline CDR1 is SGHDT and CDR2 YYEEEE. The CDR3 region has the DNA TGTGCCAGCAGCGAACATCAGGGGCAACGAAGTCAGCCCCAGCATTTT. It yields the protein CASSEHQGQRSQPQHF. Looking up the rest from reference TRBV5-6 and TRBJ1-5 gives the full variable domain: DAGVTQSPTHLIKTRGQQVTLRCSPKSGHDTVSWYQQALGQGPQFIFQYYEEEERQRGNFPDRFSGHQFPNYSSELNVNALLLGDSALYLCASSEHQGQRSQPQHFGDGTRLSIL.

Comments on this clonotype: At one boundary the junction diverges from the germline segment, which might be a read error. This sequence joins TRBV29-1 and TRBJ2-7, with 9 bases matching TRBD1. CDR1 and CDR2 from the germline V gene are SQVTM and ANQGSEA. The length of the CDR3 is 12 residues. The chain's CDR3 is CSAQHPGTGFGF. The CDR3 region has the DNA TGCAGCGCACAACACCCCGGGACAGGGTTTGGCTTC.

The rearrangement joins TRBV7-2 to TRBJ2-7; D is ambiguous. CDR1 SGHTA and CDR2 FQGNSA come from the germline V gene. The CDR3 spans 15 residues. With 1 base removed from V and 4 bases from J, the gap between germline ends came to 14 bases. Written as DNA, the CDR3 is TGTGCCAGCAGCTTAGGGAACCCCGCATCATACGAGCAGTACTTC. Encoded protein: CASSLGNPASYEQYF.

The V call is TRBV4-2, the J call TRBJ2-2; D may be TRBD2 (7 bases). The germline V and J ends were trimmed by 5 bases and 2 bases, with 18 bases remaining between them. The CDR3 has 17 residues. The germline CDR1 and CDR2 sequences are LGHNA and YNFKEQ. The CDR3 DNA sequence: TGTGCCAGCAGCGGGGACTTGGCGGGGGCCAACACCGGGGAGCTGTTTTTT. Protein: CASSGDLAGANTGELFF.

This chain joins TRBV24-1 and TRBJ1-5; D remains ambiguous. Germline V gene lookup returns CDR1 KGHDR and CDR2 SFDVKD. Trimming took off 6 bases at V and 1 base at J, with 9 bases between the two ends. The CDR3 covers 14 residues. This chain's CDR3 is CATSPGVSNQPQHF. CDR3 in DNA: TGTGCCACCAGTCCCGGGGTGAGCAATCAGCCCCAGCATTTT.

This clonotype has ten or more counts. The chain couples TRBV2 to TRBJ1-5, with 7 bases matching TRBD1. The CDR3 has 16 residues. The germline CDR1 and CDR2 sequences are SNHLY and FYNNEI. J was trimmed by 3 bases and V by 5 bases; bases with no gene match: 10. CDR3 DNA: TGTGCCAGCAGTTCTGACAGGGTTGGTAACAATCAGCCCCAGCATTTT. Protein sequence: CASSSDRVGNNQPQHF.

This clonotype was detected many times. The V gene is TRBV29-1, the J gene TRBJ1-5; 8 bases match TRBD1. CDR3 length: 14 amino acids. Looked up from germline, CDR1 is SQVTM and CDR2 is ANQGSEA. Unmatched junction bases numbered 4, after V lost 5 bases and J lost 1 base. Here the CDR3 reads CSVCQGASNQPQHF. CDR3 nucleotide sequence: TGCAGCGTTTGTCAGGGGGCAAGCAATCAGCCCCAGCATTTT.

The gene calls are TRBV5-5 and TRBJ2-7; 9 nucleotides match TRBD2. Germline lookup yields CDR1 SGHKS and CDR2 YYEKEE (reference sequence). Losses at the gene ends were 0 bases for V and 3 bases for J; bases not matched to a gene: 7. This CDR3 has 16 residues. CDR3 amino acids: CASSLAGGGAIYEQYF. The CDR3 coding sequence is TGTGCCAGCAGCTTGGCTGGCGGGGGGGCCATCTACGAGCAGTACTTC.

This rearrangement joins TRBV9 to TRBJ2-2; 7 bases are a match to TRBD1. CDR1 SGDLS and CDR2 YYNGEE come from the germline V gene. This CDR3 has 15 amino acids. The junction had 7 bases not matched to a gene; V was cut back by 2 bases and J by 6 bases. The CDR3 DNA sequence: TGTGCCAGCAGCGTGACGACAGGGTCTTCCGGGGAGCTGTTTTTT. It specifies CASSVTTGSSGELFF.

V and J are TRBV29-1 and TRBJ2-7; D unresolved. The germline V gene encodes CDR1 SQVTM and CDR2 ANQGSEA. CDR3 length: 12 residues. The V end was cut by 0 bases, the J end by 1 base, with 4 bases between. The CDR3 sequence is CSVEDVSYEQYF. The CDR3 region has the DNA TGCAGCGTTGAAGATGTATCCTACGAGCAGTACTTC.

The rearrangement joins TRBV7-9 to TRBJ2-1; D not resolved. Germline-derived CDR1 and CDR2 are SEHNR and FQNEAQ (reference sequence). V shed 5 bases and J shed 7 bases, with 9 bases lying between them. The CDR3 consists of 12 residues. The CDR3 here is CASSQYWNEQFF. CDR3 DNA: TGTGCCAGCAGCCAGTATTGGAATGAGCAGTTCTTC.

The chain combines TRBV10-3 with TRBJ2-1, with 7 bases aligning to TRBD1. The germline V gene has CDR1 ENHRY and CDR2 SYGVKD. The J segment lost 4 bases and the V segment lost 10 bases, leaving 4 bases of the junction unmatched. The CDR3 extends over 12 amino acids. The CDR3 coding sequence is TGTGCCACGGGACAGTCATACAATGAGCAGTTCTTC. Protein: CATGQSYNEQFF.

The chain is built from TRBV3-1 and TRBJ1-6, with TRBD1 matching 9 bases. The CDR3 is 15 amino acids. V trimming: 1 base; J trimming: 9 bases; junction bases outside the gene matches: 4. Per the germline V gene, CDR1 is LGHDT and CDR2 is YNNKEL (reference sequence). The CDR3 spells CASSQVGTGLSPLHF. The DNA of the CDR3 is TGTGCCAGCAGCCAAGTAGGGACAGGGCTTTCACCCCTCCACTTT.

This clonotype was picked up many times. The chain links TRBV25-1 to TRBJ1-1, with 12 positions matching TRBD1. Germline V gene data show CDR1 as MGHDK and CDR2 as SYGVNS. Losses at the gene ends were 6 bases for V and 7 bases for J; bases not matched to a gene: 9. The CDR3 has 15 residues. The DNA of the CDR3 is TGTGCCAGCAGCGGGACAGGGGGCCCGAGGGGTGAAGCTTTCTTT. This gives the protein CASSGTGGPRGEAFF.

This clonotype appeared a few times. This chain joins TRBV12-3 or TRBV12-4 and TRBJ1-5; 9 bases fit TRBD1. The CDR3 is 12 amino acids. V shed 5 bases, J shed 7 bases, and the junction held 0 bases outside the gene matches. The CDR3 sequence: CASSGQGQPQHF. CDR3 DNA sequence: TGTGCCAGCAGTGGACAGGGGCAGCCCCAGCATTTT.

The chain employs TRBV6-1 and TRBJ2-4; 7 nucleotides align to TRBD1. CDR3 length: 17 residues. Trimming took 7 bases from V and 0 from J; bases not matched to a gene: 12. Germline V CDR1 and CDR2: MNHNS, SASEGT. CDR3 region: CASTDDRVVLAKNIQYF. The DNA for the CDR3 is TGTGCCAGCACCGACGACAGGGTTGTCCTAGCCAAAAACATTCAGTACTTC.

The V call is TRBV28, the J call TRBJ1-6; D might be TRBD1 (5 bases). The V gene lost 5 bases and the J gene lost 14 bases, with 13 bases spanning the gap. The CDR3 consists of 12 residues. Germline-derived CDR1 and CDR2 are MDHEN and SYDVKM. The CDR3 sequence is CASSPPGRTLHF. CDR3 nucleotides: TGTGCCAGCAGTCCCCCGGGACGGACCCTCCACTTT.

The chain carries TRBV5-5 and TRBJ1-4, with 7 nucleotides matching TRBD1. Trimming removed 2 bases from V and 5 bases from J; junction bases left unmatched: 6. The CDR3 is 15 residues long. Germline V gives CDR1 SGHKS, CDR2 YYEKEE (reference sequence). The CDR3 is CASSLTGTENEKLFF. As DNA, the CDR3 is TGTGCCAGCAGCTTAACCGGGACAGAGAATGAAAAACTGTTTTTT.

This chain uses TRBV11-1 with TRBJ1-1, with D possibly being TRBD1 (5 bases). CDR3 length: 17 residues. Germline CDR1 SGHAT, CDR2 FQDESV (reference sequence). Trimming left V 3 bases short and J 3 bases short, with 20 bases between. As DNA, the CDR3 is TGTGCCAGCAGCTTTAGGTACGGGGGGATTGGGGACACTGAAGCTTTCTTT. Its translation is CASSFRYGGIGDTEAFF.

The chain carries TRBV29-1 and TRBJ1-5; perhaps TRBD1 as D (5 bases). Trimming shortened V by 1 base and J by 2 bases, and 12 bases separated the two germline ends. CDR1 is SQVTM and CDR2 is ANQGSEA in the germline V gene. The CDR3 contains 15 residues. CDR3: CSVEARGAGNQPQHF. The CDR3 nucleotides read TGCAGCGTTGAAGCCCGGGGCGCCGGCAATCAGCCCCAGCATTTT.

As to this clonotype: With a much larger clone just one base away, this may be a read error. The gene calls are TRBV20-1 and TRBJ1-2; 10 bases are a match to TRBD1. Germline CDR1 DFQATT, CDR2 SNEGSKA (reference sequence). Trimming at V came to 1 base and at J to 4 bases, leaving 0 bases not matched to a gene. The CDR3 has 13 residues. This chain's CDR3 is CSARGTGGYGYTF. The CDR3 DNA sequence: TGCAGTGCTAGAGGGACAGGGGGCTATGGCTACACCTTC.